The 19 T cell receptor beta chains presented below share a single source sample, sequenced in a study of identical twins. TCRdb re-analysed the 5' RACE reads in MiXCR, keeping a single row per CDR3 protein. This sample carries more than 400,000 distinct CDR3 sequences, roughly 15% of them seen once, and the ten largest clones take roughly 0.46%. The sample was also reused in another study, on yellow fever vaccine responses in identical twins.

Input material: CD4+ T cells sorted from blood. The receptors derive from a woman aged 18-29 years in good health.

The sample holds many counts of this clonotype. The chain has TRBV5-1 and TRBJ2-7, with D unclear. V was cut by 1 base and J by 3 bases, with 8 bases left in between. The CDR3 consists of 13 residues. CDR1 is SGHRS, CDR2 YFSETQ, per germline. CDR3 nucleotides: TGCGCCAGCAGCTTGACACCTAACTACGAGCAGTACTTC. Its protein product is CASSLTPNYEQYF.

In its sample, this clonotype was seen a few times. The CDR3 sequence is CASSLASWGEKLFF. The CDR3 DNA follows: TGTGCCAGCAGCTTAGCGTCCTGGGGTGAAAAACTGTTTTTT. V usage is TRBV7-8 and J usage is TRBJ1-4; D remains unclear. The V gene lost 0 bases and the J gene lost 7 bases, with 9 bases spanning the gap. Germline assignment: CDR1 SGHVS and CDR2 FQNEAQ. The CDR3 length is 14 residues. The whole variable domain, filled in from reference TRBV7-8 and TRBJ1-4, reads GAGVSQSPRYKVAKRGQDVALRCDPISGHVSLFWYQQALGQGPEFLTYFQNEAQLDKSGLPSDRFFAERPEGSVSTLKIQRTQQEDSAVYLCASSLASWGEKLFFGSGTQLSVL.

V gene TRBV5-1 combines with J gene TRBJ1-1; 8 bases line up with TRBD1. This CDR3 is built from 14 residues. Germline CDR1 and CDR2: SGHRS and YFSETQ. After removal of 0 bases from V and 6 bases from J, the junction contained 4 bases not matched to a gene. The CDR3, as DNA: TGCGCCAGCAGCTTGGCTTGGACAGGGTCTGAAGCTTTCTTT. Protein sequence: CASSLAWTGSEAFF.

This clonotype turned up a few times. This sequence joins TRBV5-1 and TRBJ2-3; 7 nucleotides agree with TRBD2. This CDR3 is built from 16 residues. The ends lost 0 bases at V and 6 bases at J; junction bases unmatched: 10. Looked up from germline, CDR1 is SGHRS and CDR2 is YFSETQ. The CDR3: CASSLGSSGILDTQYF. Written as DNA, the CDR3 is TGCGCCAGCAGCTTGGGGTCTAGCGGCATTCTCGATACGCAGTATTTT.

This clonotype was seen only a few times. V gene TRBV2 combines with J gene TRBJ1-6; D gene unclear. This CDR3 spans 14 amino acids. The germline V gene encodes CDR1 SNHLY and CDR2 FYNNEI. Trimming removed 2 bases from V and 7 bases from J, with 9 bases in between. CDR3 region: CASSESAGNSPLHF. The DNA of the CDR3 is TGTGCCAGCAGTGAATCCGCAGGAAATTCACCCCTCCACTTT.

The sample holds many counts of this clonotype. V and J are TRBV20-1 and TRBJ2-7; no clear D. CDR3 length: 12 amino acids. Germline V gene lookup returns CDR1 DFQATT and CDR2 SNEGSKA (reference sequence). V was trimmed by 3 bases and J by 3 bases, leaving 9 bases between them. DNA of the CDR3: TGCAGTGCTAGTAGTCCCCGCTACGAGCAGTACTTC. This translates into CSASSPRYEQYF.

The V call is TRBV12-3 or TRBV12-4, the J call TRBJ2-5, with D possibly matching TRBD2 (7 bases). V was shortened by 3 bases and J by 6 bases, with 23 bases between the two germline ends. This CDR3 region has 17 residues. The CDR3 DNA reads as TGTGCCAGCAGTTTCACTTTAGGGGTGGGGGGGGCGAAGACCCAGTACTTC. Protein product: CASSFTLGVGGAKTQYF.

This clonotype showed up just a few times. The chain recombines TRBV24-1 with TRBJ1-2; 7 bases are a match to TRBD1. Germline V gives CDR1 KGHDR, CDR2 SFDVKD. The CDR3 has 13 residues. V was clipped by 8 bases and J by 6 bases; unmatched bases: 8. The CDR3 loop reads CATNTGTVDGYTF. CDR3 sequence (DNA): TGTGCCACCAATACCGGGACAGTTGATGGCTACACCTTC.

In this sample, this clonotype turned up a few times. This chain joins TRBV10-3 and TRBJ1-6; possible D gene TRBD1, 6 bases. The CDR3 has 13 residues. Deletions cut 11 bases from V and 6 bases from J, with 14 bases between. Germline V gives CDR1 ENHRY, CDR2 SYGVKD. This CDR3 reads CAGGGRSNSPLHF. In DNA form, the CDR3 reads TGTGCCGGCGGGGGCAGGAGTAATTCACCCCTCCACTTT.

The J gene is TRBJ1-6, the V gene TRBV28; 10 bases align to TRBD1. J lost 10 bases, V lost 7 bases, and 10 bases had no gene match. Germline values: CDR1 MDHEN, CDR2 SYDVKM. CDR3 length equals 15 residues. The CDR3 is CASIQGGTGVSPLHF. The CDR3 DNA follows: TGTGCCAGCATCCAAGGGGGGACAGGGGTCTCACCCCTCCACTTT. Full variable domain (remainder filled in from reference TRBV28 and TRBJ1-6): DVKVTQSSRYLVKRTGEKVFLECVQDMDHENMFWYRQDPGLGLRLIYFSYDVKMKEKGDIPEGYSVSREKKERFSLILESASTNQTSMYLCASIQGGTGVSPLHFGNGTRLTVT.

This chain joins TRBV20-1 and TRBJ2-3; TRBD2 might be the D (6 bases). Trimming pared 5 bases from V and 3 bases from J, leaving 15 bases between. CDR3 length equals 14 residues. Germline V gene sequence: CDR1 DFQATT, CDR2 SNEGSKA (reference sequence). The CDR3 sequence: CSAPLTGSTDTQYF. The CDR3 bases are TGCAGTGCTCCTTTAACCGGGAGTACAGATACGCAGTATTTT.

The genes are TRBV7-7 and TRBJ2-1; tentative D call: TRBD2 (6 bases). With 5 bases removed from V and 7 bases from J, the gap between germline ends came to 15 bases. Germline assignment: CDR1 SSHAT and CDR2 FNYEAQ (reference sequence). The CDR3 totals 14 residues. As DNA, the CDR3 is TGTGCCAGCAGCCCCGGGACTCTGGGGAATGAGCAGTTCTTC. Amino acids: CASSPGTLGNEQFF.

The chain employs TRBV5-1 and TRBJ2-4; the match to TRBD1 covers 8 bases. Losses at the gene ends were 4 bases for V and 0 bases for J; bases not matched to a gene: 6. This CDR3 contains 16 residues. The germline CDR1 and CDR2 sequences are SGHRS and YFSETQ. CDR3 residues: CASSPGTGLAKNIQYF. In DNA form, the CDR3 reads TGCGCCAGCAGCCCCGGGACAGGTCTAGCCAAAAACATTCAGTACTTC.

This clonotype was observed a handful of times. This chain joins TRBV10-3 and TRBJ2-7; D ambiguous. Trimming cost V 4 bases and J 7 bases, with 11 bases left between them. Looked up from germline, CDR1 is ENHRY and CDR2 is SYGVKD. CDR3 length: 12 residues. CDR3 region: CAISVEGSEQYV. CDR3 in DNA: TGTGCCATCAGTGTGGAAGGGTCGGAGCAGTACGTC.

Only a few counts were recorded for this clonotype. The V and J genes are TRBV5-1 and TRBJ1-5; D is uncertain. Per the germline V gene, CDR1 is SGHRS and CDR2 is YFSETQ. The CDR3 has 15 residues. The germline V and J ends were trimmed by 0 bases and 0 bases, with 7 bases remaining between them. CDR3 coding DNA: TGCGCCAGCAGCTTGGATCCATATAGCAATCAGCCCCAGCATTTT. Encoded protein: CASSLDPYSNQPQHF. Full variable domain (outside the CDR3, taken from reference TRBV5-1 and TRBJ1-5): KAGVTQTPRYLIKTRGQQVTLSCSPISGHRSVSWYQQTPGQGLQFLFEYFSETQRNKGNFPGRFSGRQFSNSRSEMNVSTLELGDSALYLCASSLDPYSNQPQHFGDGTRLSIL.

This chain connects TRBV6-1 to TRBJ1-2; the D is unclear. V lost 4 bases and J 6 bases, leaving 6 bases between the germline ends. There are 11 residues in the CDR3. Germline V CDR1 and CDR2: MNHNS, SASEGT. Here the CDR3 reads CASSVLNGYTF. The CDR3 nucleotides are TGTGCCAGCAGTGTGCTTAATGGCTACACCTTC.

The chain carries TRBV25-1 and TRBJ2-7, with a tentative D call TRBD2 (5 bases). The germline V and J ends were trimmed by 3 bases and 2 bases, with 14 bases remaining between them. The CDR3 length is 15 residues. Germline V gene lookup returns CDR1 MGHDK and CDR2 SYGVNS. The CDR3 region is CASSDPGNRTYEQYF. The DNA for the CDR3 is TGTGCCAGCAGTGACCCCGGGAACCGAACCTACGAGCAGTACTTC.

This clonotype was detected a few times. CDR3 region: CASSPLLGHNEQFF. DNA of the CDR3: TGTGCCAGCAGCCCTCTTTTGGGTCACAATGAGCAGTTCTTC. The chain links TRBV9 to TRBJ2-1, with D unresolved. Germline V gene data show CDR1 as SGDLS and CDR2 as YYNGEE. CDR3 length: 14 amino acids. Deletions cut 4 bases from V and 5 bases from J, with 13 bases between.

This sequence joins TRBV10-3 and TRBJ2-7; D perhaps matches TRBD1 (6 bases). CDR3 size: 12 residues. Trimming shortened V by 8 bases and J by 3 bases, and 11 bases separated the two germline ends. Germline V gene lookup returns CDR1 ENHRY and CDR2 SYGVKD. The CDR3 coding sequence is TGTGCCATCGGAGAAGGGGGCTACGAGCAGTACTTC. As protein: CAIGEGGYEQYF.